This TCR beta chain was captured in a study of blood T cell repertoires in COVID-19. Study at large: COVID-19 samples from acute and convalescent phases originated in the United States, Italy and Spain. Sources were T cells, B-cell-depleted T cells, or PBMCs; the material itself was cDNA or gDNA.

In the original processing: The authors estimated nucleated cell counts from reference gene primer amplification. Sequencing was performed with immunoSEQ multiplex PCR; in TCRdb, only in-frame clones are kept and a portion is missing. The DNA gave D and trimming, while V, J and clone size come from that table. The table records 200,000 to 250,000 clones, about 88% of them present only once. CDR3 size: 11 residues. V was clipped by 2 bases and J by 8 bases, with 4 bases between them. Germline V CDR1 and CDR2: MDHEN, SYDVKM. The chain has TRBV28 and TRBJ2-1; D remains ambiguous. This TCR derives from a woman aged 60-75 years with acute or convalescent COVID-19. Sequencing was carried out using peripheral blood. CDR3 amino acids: CASSLRDEQFF. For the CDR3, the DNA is TGTGCCAGCAGTTTACGGGATGAGCAGTTCTTC.